This TCR beta chain was profiled in a study of blood T cell repertoires in COVID-19. Original methodology: Amplification of reference gene primers was used by the study to estimate nucleated cell counts. Sequenced by immunoSEQ multiplex PCR; TCRdb stores in-frame clones only, minus some. The V and J calls and clone size are taken from that table; D and trimming were inferred from the DNA. The sample holds about 140,000 clones, approximately 86% seen once. This CDR3 has 16 amino acids. With 5 bases removed from V and 4 bases from J, the gap between germline ends came to 15 bases. Germline CDR1 MDHEN, CDR2 SYDVKM.

Sequenced material: peripheral blood. The chain carries TRBV28 and TRBJ2-6; tentative D call: TRBD2 (5 bases). This clonotype originated in a human donor in a cohort sampled during active COVID-19. CDR3 region: CASSRVGVAGANVLTF. The CDR3 DNA reads as TGTGCCAGCAGTCGGGTGGGAGTGGCCGGGGCCAACGTCCTGACTTTC. The full variable domain, with the rest looked up from reference TRBV28 and TRBJ2-6, is DVKVTQSSRYLVKRTGEKVFLECVQDMDHENMFWYRQDPGLGLRLIYFSYDVKMKEKGDIPEGYSVSREKKERFSLILESASTNQTSMYLCASSRVGVAGANVLTFGAGSRLTVL.